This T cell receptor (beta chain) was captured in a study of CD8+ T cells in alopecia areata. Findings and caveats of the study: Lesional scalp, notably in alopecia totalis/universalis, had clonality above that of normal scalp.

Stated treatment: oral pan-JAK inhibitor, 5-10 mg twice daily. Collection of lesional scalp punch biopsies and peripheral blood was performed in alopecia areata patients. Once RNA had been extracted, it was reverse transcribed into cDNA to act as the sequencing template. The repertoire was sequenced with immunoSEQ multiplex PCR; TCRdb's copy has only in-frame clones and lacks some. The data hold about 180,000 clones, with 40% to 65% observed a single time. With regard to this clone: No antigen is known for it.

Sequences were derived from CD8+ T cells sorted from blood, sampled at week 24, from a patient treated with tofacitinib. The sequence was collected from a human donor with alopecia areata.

This chain's CDR3 is CASSLRGNWDNEQFF. CDR3 nucleotides: TGTGCCAGCAGCTTGCGGGGGAACTGGGACAATGAGCAGTTCTTC. The rearrangement links TRBV7-3 to TRBJ2-1; 7 bases fit TRBD2. The length of the CDR3 is 15 residues. V dropped 3 bases and J dropped 5; count of bases not matched to a gene: 7. Germline lookup yields CDR1 SGHTA and CDR2 FQGTGA.